These T cell receptor beta chains were read from a single sample in a study of T-cell reconstitution after alpha-beta-depleted transplantation in children. TCRdb passed the PCR reads through MiXCR, listing each CDR3 protein once. The sample yields a few hundred thousand distinct CDR3 sequences, over 40% seen once. Here the sequenced sample was PBMCs, taken before TCRalphabeta/CD19-depleted stem cell transplant. The receptors shown here come from a girl aged 2-10 years with aplastic anemia, due to receive a stem cell transplant. The CDR3 runs from the conserved cysteine through the conserved F or W. Fields, in order: D gene, V gene, CDR3 length, clone size, J gene, CDR3 protein. D genes are given only for firm matches. The listing skips clone size in some rows; elsewhere it reads once, few, many or a size class.

d_call: -; v_call: TRBV3-1; cdr3_length: 16; clone_size: few; j_call: TRBJ1-5; cdr3_aa: CASSQDAGTSNQPQHF
d_call: -; v_call: TRBV20-1; cdr3_length: 17; clone_size: once; j_call: TRBJ2-5; cdr3_aa: CSARVPVQSPERETQYF
d_call: -; v_call: TRBV15; cdr3_length: 17; clone_size: few; j_call: TRBJ2-6; cdr3_aa: CATSRDNRISGANVLTF
d_call: TRBD2; v_call: TRBV7-2; cdr3_length: 16; clone_size: -; j_call: TRBJ2-3; cdr3_aa: CASSSLRGRVTDTQYF
d_call: TRBD1; v_call: TRBV19; cdr3_length: 15; clone_size: -; j_call: TRBJ2-7; cdr3_aa: CASSMRQGFSYEQYF
d_call: -; v_call: TRBV20-1; cdr3_length: 14; clone_size: few; j_call: TRBJ1-5; cdr3_aa: CSAETGTANQPQHF
d_call: -; v_call: TRBV27; cdr3_length: 13; clone_size: many; j_call: TRBJ1-5; cdr3_aa: CASSPGLGQPQHF
d_call: TRBD1; v_call: TRBV10-3; cdr3_length: 14; clone_size: -; j_call: TRBJ1-4; cdr3_aa: CAISDSGGREKLFF
d_call: TRBD2; v_call: TRBV29-1; cdr3_length: 15; clone_size: -; j_call: TRBJ2-3; cdr3_aa: CSVYAGLAGVDTQYF
d_call: TRBD1; v_call: TRBV7-2; cdr3_length: 16; clone_size: -; j_call: TRBJ2-7; cdr3_aa: CASSLEFWDSSYEQYF
d_call: -; v_call: TRBV5-1; cdr3_length: 13; clone_size: many; j_call: TRBJ1-1; cdr3_aa: CASSLRTRGEAFF
d_call: TRBD1; v_call: TRBV15; cdr3_length: 15; clone_size: once; j_call: TRBJ2-1; cdr3_aa: CATSSDRGPYNEQFF
d_call: TRBD2; v_call: TRBV6-2/TRBV6-3; cdr3_length: 15; clone_size: many; j_call: TRBJ2-6; cdr3_aa: CASSSGNSGANVLTF
d_call: TRBD1; v_call: TRBV2; cdr3_length: 12; clone_size: few; j_call: TRBJ1-5; cdr3_aa: CASTGGRQPQHF
d_call: -; v_call: TRBV5-1; cdr3_length: 15; clone_size: many; j_call: TRBJ2-2; cdr3_aa: CASSSFSGPEGELFF
d_call: TRBD1; v_call: TRBV5-1; cdr3_length: 14; clone_size: -; j_call: TRBJ2-7; cdr3_aa: CASSQRQGASEQYF
d_call: -; v_call: TRBV5-1; cdr3_length: 15; clone_size: many; j_call: TRBJ1-1; cdr3_aa: CASSAIQGKSSEAFF
d_call: -; v_call: TRBV11-2; cdr3_length: 16; clone_size: many; j_call: TRBJ2-3; cdr3_aa: CASSLAGFRDTDTQYF
d_call: -; v_call: TRBV20-1; cdr3_length: 13; clone_size: few; j_call: TRBJ1-1; cdr3_aa: CSAAREGGRVAFF
d_call: -; v_call: TRBV28; cdr3_length: 15; clone_size: -; j_call: TRBJ1-3; cdr3_aa: CASSFTGTDGNTIYF
d_call: -; v_call: TRBV5-5; cdr3_length: 15; clone_size: many; j_call: TRBJ1-2; cdr3_aa: CASSSDMLRDYGYTF
d_call: -; v_call: TRBV28; cdr3_length: 15; clone_size: -; j_call: TRBJ2-6; cdr3_aa: CASSLHDSGANVLTF
d_call: -; v_call: TRBV20-1; cdr3_length: 17; clone_size: few; j_call: TRBJ2-1; cdr3_aa: CSAREGMRGASDIEQFF
d_call: -; v_call: TRBV12-3/TRBV12-4; cdr3_length: 15; clone_size: -; j_call: TRBJ2-6; cdr3_aa: CASSFSDPGANVLTF
d_call: -; v_call: TRBV20-1; cdr3_length: 16; clone_size: -; j_call: TRBJ2-7; cdr3_aa: CSARDGTYLFSYEQYF
d_call: TRBD2; v_call: TRBV20-1; cdr3_length: 14; clone_size: -; j_call: TRBJ2-5; cdr3_aa: CSASETSGKETQYF
d_call: TRBD1; v_call: TRBV6-1; cdr3_length: 14; clone_size: many; j_call: TRBJ2-5; cdr3_aa: CASRTPGQQETQYF
d_call: -; v_call: TRBV20-1; cdr3_length: 13; clone_size: -; j_call: TRBJ2-5; cdr3_aa: CSARGDLGETQYF
d_call: TRBD1; v_call: TRBV6-1; cdr3_length: 16; clone_size: -; j_call: TRBJ2-2; cdr3_aa: CASSSQGAANTGELFF
d_call: -; v_call: TRBV27; cdr3_length: 14; clone_size: many; j_call: TRBJ2-5; cdr3_aa: CASSPGRGQETQYF
d_call: TRBD1; v_call: TRBV27; cdr3_length: 18; clone_size: -; j_call: TRBJ2-5; cdr3_aa: CASSLGSGTGDHQETQYF
d_call: -; v_call: TRBV20-1; cdr3_length: 13; clone_size: -; j_call: TRBJ1-5; cdr3_aa: CSAVKVPDQPQHF
d_call: TRBD2; v_call: TRBV6-5; cdr3_length: 17; clone_size: -; j_call: TRBJ2-7; cdr3_aa: CASSYSLRTSGGYEQYF
d_call: TRBD1; v_call: TRBV5-1; cdr3_length: 16; clone_size: many; j_call: TRBJ1-1; cdr3_aa: CASSLDRGPGNTEAFF
d_call: -; v_call: TRBV7-2; cdr3_length: 13; clone_size: -; j_call: TRBJ2-3; cdr3_aa: CASSSEGLPGQYF
d_call: TRBD1; v_call: TRBV19; cdr3_length: 16; clone_size: few; j_call: TRBJ2-1; cdr3_aa: CASEGLGQGSYNEQFF
d_call: -; v_call: TRBV12-3/TRBV12-4; cdr3_length: 14; clone_size: many; j_call: TRBJ1-5; cdr3_aa: CASSFGDVNQPQHF
d_call: TRBD2; v_call: TRBV29-1; cdr3_length: 15; clone_size: many; j_call: TRBJ2-1; cdr3_aa: CSVEGLAGNYNEQFF
d_call: TRBD1; v_call: TRBV20-1; cdr3_length: 16; clone_size: -; j_call: TRBJ1-1; cdr3_aa: CSARRTGFNLDTEAFF
d_call: -; v_call: TRBV27; cdr3_length: 15; clone_size: many; j_call: TRBJ2-3; cdr3_aa: CASSPPGQNTDTQYF
d_call: -; v_call: TRBV20-1; cdr3_length: 16; clone_size: -; j_call: TRBJ1-6; cdr3_aa: CSAWVGGGKYGSPLHF
d_call: -; v_call: TRBV27; cdr3_length: 12; clone_size: few; j_call: TRBJ2-7; cdr3_aa: CASSSLADEQYF
d_call: TRBD2; v_call: TRBV7-9; cdr3_length: 14; clone_size: -; j_call: TRBJ2-7; cdr3_aa: CASSSSGRTDEQYF
d_call: TRBD1; v_call: TRBV28; cdr3_length: 16; clone_size: -; j_call: TRBJ2-4; cdr3_aa: CASSLLVGQLKNIQYF
d_call: -; v_call: TRBV5-1; cdr3_length: 14; clone_size: many; j_call: TRBJ2-7; cdr3_aa: CASSSMAPSYEQYF
d_call: -; v_call: TRBV20-1; cdr3_length: 13; clone_size: many; j_call: TRBJ1-5; cdr3_aa: CSASLGGEQPQHF
d_call: TRBD2; v_call: TRBV5-1; cdr3_length: 18; clone_size: many; j_call: TRBJ2-5; cdr3_aa: CASSSYLLAGHGAETQYF
d_call: TRBD2; v_call: TRBV11-3; cdr3_length: 17; clone_size: few; j_call: TRBJ2-1; cdr3_aa: CASSPSGLAGTLNEQFF
d_call: -; v_call: TRBV6-5; cdr3_length: 13; clone_size: -; j_call: TRBJ2-2; cdr3_aa: CASRDLRTGELFF
d_call: -; v_call: TRBV7-2; cdr3_length: 15; clone_size: few; j_call: TRBJ2-5; cdr3_aa: CASSSVSGPQETQYF